These T cell receptor beta chains were read from a single sample in a study of T cell repertoires in cytomegalovirus infection. TCRdb used MiXCR to reprocess the reads, holding one entry per CDR3 protein. The sample lists under 850,000 distinct CDR3 sequences; about 40% were seen once. The sample was PBMCs. The receptors stem from a human donor in good health (CMV status not recorded). Some clones in this sample may be carry-over from other donors' samples. The CDR3 runs from the conserved cysteine through the conserved F or W. The D gene is left open where the match is weak. The size field is filled for only some rows; it gives once, few, many or a size class.

clone_size d_call j_call v_call cdr3_aa cdr3_nt
- - TRBJ2-3 TRBV15 CATSRDLRASTDTQYF TGTGCCACCAGCAGAGATTTGCGGGCCAGCACAGATACGCAGTATTTT
- TRBD2 TRBJ2-1 TRBV20-1 CSARSGGARDEQFF TGCAGTGCTAGAAGCGGGGGGGCCCGCGATGAGCAGTTCTTC
few TRBD1 TRBJ2-7 TRBV7-9 CASSPRGTGANEQYF TGTGCCAGCAGCCCCAGGGGGACAGGGGCAAACGAGCAGTACTTC
- - TRBJ1-3 TRBV29-1 CSVRGGDTSGNTIYF TGCAGCGTTCGTGGCGGGGACACCTCTGGAAACACCATATATTTT
many TRBD2 TRBJ2-7 TRBV7-2 CASSRIGLAGDRSYEQYF TGTGCCAGCAGCCGGATTGGACTAGCGGGAGACAGGTCCTACGAGCAGTACTTC
- - TRBJ1-1 TRBV11-2 CASSSIRGLLMNTEAFF TGTGCCAGCAGCTCGATTCGGGGGCTCCTCATGAACACTGAAGCTTTCTTT
once - TRBJ1-5 TRBV6-5 CASSPLGGLCSNQPQHF TGTGCCAGCAGTCCTTTAGGAGGGCTCTGTAGCAATCAGCCCCAGCATTTT
- TRBD2 TRBJ2-1 TRBV27 CASRRAGGTHNEQFF TGTGCCAGCAGGAGAGCGGGAGGCACTCACAATGAGCAGTTCTTC
many - TRBJ1-4 TRBV7-2 CASSPGDATNEKLFF TGTGCCAGCAGCCCAGGGGATGCAACTAATGAAAAACTGTTTTTT
few TRBD1 TRBJ1-1 TRBV29-1 CSAAGGADSGTEAFF TGCAGCGCAGCAGGGGGCGCCGACTCGGGAACTGAAGCTTTCTTT
few - TRBJ1-1 TRBV18 CASSPPTSRNTEAFF TGTGCCAGCTCACCACCTACTTCCCGGAACACTGAAGCTTTCTTT
few - TRBJ2-3 TRBV6-2/TRBV6-3 CAGGYPDTQYF TGTGCCGGAGGGTACCCAGATACGCAGTATTTT
- - TRBJ2-1 TRBV6-2/TRBV6-3 CASSPTAVPNEQFF TGTGCCAGCAGTCCCACGGCGGTACCGAATGAGCAGTTCTTC
few - TRBJ2-7 TRBV7-8 CASSLALEGLLLYEQYF TGTGCCAGCAGCTTAGCGCTCGAGGGACTTTTGTTATACGAGCAGTACTTC
many - TRBJ2-5 TRBV28 CASSLSLGQETQYF TGTGCCAGCAGTTTATCATTGGGACAAGAGACCCAGTACTTC
few TRBD1 TRBJ1-2 TRBV7-2 CASSLMGQGDGYTF TGTGCCAGCAGCCTAATGGGACAGGGGGATGGCTACACCTTC
- - TRBJ1-4 TRBV6-8 CASNPGGKGEAKLFF TGTGCCAGCAACCCTGGTGGGAAGGGTGAGGCGAAACTGTTTTTT
few TRBD1 TRBJ1-1 TRBV12-3/TRBV12-4 CASSPTGVRAFF TGTGCCAGCAGTCCCACAGGGGTTCGAGCTTTCTTT
- TRBD2 TRBJ2-2 TRBV20-1 CSARPQTSGIGGGELFF TGCAGTGCTCGCCCTCAGACTAGCGGGATTGGTGGCGGGGAGCTGTTTTTT
many - TRBJ1-4 TRBV7-2 CASSPNRREKLFF TGTGCCAGCAGCCCCAATAGGAGGGAAAAACTGTTTTTT
- - TRBJ2-5 TRBV19 CASSIGQTQETQYF TGTGCCAGTAGTATCGGCCAGACCCAAGAGACCCAGTACTTC
many - TRBJ2-4 TRBV7-2 CASSLGRAEAKNIQYF TGTGCCAGCAGCTTAGGAAGGGCCGAAGCCAAAAACATTCAGTACTTC
few TRBD1 TRBJ2-7 TRBV28 CASSFGGQGMYEQYF TGTGCCAGCAGTTTTGGGGGACAGGGCATGTACGAGCAGTACTTC
- - TRBJ1-1 TRBV29-1 CSADRGQGMNTEAFF TGCAGCGCGGATCGCGGTCAGGGTATGAACACTGAAGCTTTCTTT
- TRBD2 TRBJ2-7 TRBV7-8 CARSLELAGSLYYEQYF TGTGCCAGAAGCTTAGAACTAGCGGGGAGCCTGTACTACGAGCAGTACTTC
- - TRBJ1-4 TRBV12-3/TRBV12-4 CASSMDEKLFF TGTGCCAGCAGCATGGATGAAAAACTGTTTTTT
- TRBD1 TRBJ2-7 TRBV7-8 CASSKTGGGRAESYKQYF TGTGCCAGCAGCAAAACAGGGGGCGGACGGGCTGAATCCTACAAGCAGTACTTC
few - TRBJ1-1 TRBV28 CASKSITQNTEAFF TGTGCCAGCAAAAGCATCACACAGAACACTGAAGCTTTCTTT
- - TRBJ2-5 TRBV2 CASSANTGETQYF TGTGCCAGCAGTGCAAACACTGGAGAGACCCAGTACTTC
- - TRBJ1-2 TRBV5-1 CASSLENRSYGYTF TGCGCCAGCAGCTTGGAGAACAGGAGCTATGGCTACACCTTC
- - TRBJ1-5 TRBV6-5 CASSEVVRVRGNQPQHF TGTGCCAGCAGTGAAGTTGTCAGGGTGAGGGGGAATCAGCCCCAGCATTTT
- - TRBJ1-1 TRBV6-1 CASTPPLTANTEAFF TGTGCCAGCACCCCACCGTTGACAGCGAACACTGAAGCTTTCTTT
- - TRBJ2-2 TRBV20-1 CSARAPTDLDTGELFF TGCAGTGCTAGAGCTCCAACGGATTTAGACACCGGGGAGCTGTTTTTT
- - TRBJ2-1 TRBV24-1 CATSDRGNDTPYNEQFF TGTGCCACCAGTGACCGAGGAAACGACACCCCCTACAATGAGCAGTTCTTC
few TRBD1 TRBJ1-1 TRBV12-3/TRBV12-4 CASSATTGGKVFAFF TGTGCCAGCAGTGCCACTACAGGGGGCAAGGTTTTCGCTTTCTTT
- - TRBJ2-3 TRBV11-3 CASSLEGGGPDTDTQYF TGTGCCAGCAGCTTAGAGGGAGGAGGGCCCGACACAGATACGCAGTATTTT
- TRBD1 TRBJ1-2 TRBV18 CASSTSGTGTTNYGYTF TGTGCCAGCTCAACCTCGGGGACAGGGACCACTAACTATGGCTACACCTTC
few TRBD1 TRBJ2-7 TRBV5-6 CASSSSQDRGYEQYF TGTGCCAGCAGCTCCAGCCAGGACAGGGGCTACGAGCAGTACTTC
few - TRBJ1-2 TRBV19 CASSHGYGYTF TGTGCCAGTAGCCACGGCTATGGCTACACCTTC
few - TRBJ1-1 TRBV7-9 CASSSSGGPVAEAFF TGTGCCAGCAGCTCGAGCGGGGGCCCCGTGGCTGAAGCTTTCTTT
- - TRBJ2-2 TRBV20-1 CSALITGELFF TGCAGTGCTTTGATCACCGGGGAGCTGTTTTTT
- - TRBJ1-1 TRBV12-3/TRBV12-4 CASSLDILSAFF TGTGCCAGCAGTTTAGATATACTCTCAGCTTTCTTT
- TRBD2 TRBJ2-7 TRBV6-6 CASSTAGTSYEQYF TGTGCCAGCAGTACAGCGGGGACCTCCTACGAGCAGTACTTC
few TRBD1 TRBJ2-3 TRBV10-3 CAIRPGTGDRLDTQYF TGTGCCATCAGACCAGGGACAGGGGACAGGTTGGATACGCAGTATTTT
many - TRBJ2-1 TRBV24-1 CATSDFRGLTRNEQFF TGTGCCACCAGTGATTTTAGGGGACTTACGAGGAATGAGCAGTTCTTC
many - TRBJ2-2 TRBV7-6 CASSPRVLGGGWTGELFF TGTGCCAGCAGCCCCCGTGTCTTGGGGGGAGGTTGGACCGGGGAGCTGTTTTTT
- TRBD1 TRBJ1-3 TRBV7-6 CASSSTPAGGQWGNTIYF TGTGCCAGCAGCTCTACCCCTGCTGGGGGACAGTGGGGAAACACCATATATTTT
few - TRBJ2-2 TRBV7-9 CASSLARGAPGELFF TGTGCCAGCAGCTTAGCCAGGGGAGCCCCCGGGGAGCTGTTTTTT
- TRBD1 TRBJ2-5 TRBV27 CASAGRTGWNQETQYF TGTGCCAGCGCGGGAAGGACAGGGTGGAATCAAGAGACCCAGTACTTC
- TRBD2 TRBJ2-1 TRBV28 CASRSTSGRVAYNEPFF TGTGCCAGCAGGTCTACTAGCGGGAGGGTGGCCTACAATGAGCCGTTCTTC
- - TRBJ2-5 TRBV5-1 CASSSPQQETQYF TGCGCCAGCAGCTCCCCCCAACAAGAGACCCAGTACTTC